The clone carrying this TCR beta chain was picked up many times. Its antigen is unknown. This entry belongs to a study of shared clonotypes between healthy human individuals. Study-level findings and limits: Sampling covered nothing but blood. Tissue TCR repertoires likely differ from those found in blood.

At the deep level, the assay was run. Profiling relied on immunoSEQ multiplex PCR, and the TCRdb table lists in-frame clones only, not all of them. The sample lists about 460,000 clones, over 60% seen once, with 12% in the top ten. Donors were Caucasian adults residing in Nashville, Tennessee, USA. The clonotype comes from a woman aged 40 to 50 in good health. Some clones in this sample may be carry-over from other donors' samples. The source material was PBMCs.

In DNA form, the CDR3 reads TGTGCCAGCAGCTCCAACGGGGGACAGGGGCAGCCCCAGCATTTT. This encodes CASSSNGGQGQPQHF. The rearrangement uses TRBV7-3 and TRBJ1-5, with 10 bases fitting TRBD1. Germline values: CDR1 SGHTA, CDR2 FQGTGA. The CDR3 has 15 amino acids. V shed 4 bases, J shed 7 bases, and the junction held 7 bases outside the gene matches.